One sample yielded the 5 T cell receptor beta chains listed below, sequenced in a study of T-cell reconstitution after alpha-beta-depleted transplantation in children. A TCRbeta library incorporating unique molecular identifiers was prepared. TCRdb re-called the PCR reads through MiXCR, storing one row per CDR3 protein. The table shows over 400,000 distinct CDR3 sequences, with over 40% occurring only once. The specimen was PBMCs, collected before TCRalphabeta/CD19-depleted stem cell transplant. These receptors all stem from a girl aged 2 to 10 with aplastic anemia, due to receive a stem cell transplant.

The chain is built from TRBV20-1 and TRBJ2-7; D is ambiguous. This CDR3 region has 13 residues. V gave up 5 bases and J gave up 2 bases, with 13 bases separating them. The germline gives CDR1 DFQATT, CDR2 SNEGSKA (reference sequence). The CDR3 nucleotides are TGCAGTGCTCGGGCCGAGGCTCCCTACGAGCAGTACTTC. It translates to CSARAEAPYEQYF.

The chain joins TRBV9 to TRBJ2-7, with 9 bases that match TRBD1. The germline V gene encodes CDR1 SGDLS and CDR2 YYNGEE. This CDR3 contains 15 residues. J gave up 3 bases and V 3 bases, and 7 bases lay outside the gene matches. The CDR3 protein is CASSARTGDGYEQYF. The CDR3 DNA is TGTGCCAGCAGCGCCAGGACAGGGGATGGCTACGAGCAGTACTTC.

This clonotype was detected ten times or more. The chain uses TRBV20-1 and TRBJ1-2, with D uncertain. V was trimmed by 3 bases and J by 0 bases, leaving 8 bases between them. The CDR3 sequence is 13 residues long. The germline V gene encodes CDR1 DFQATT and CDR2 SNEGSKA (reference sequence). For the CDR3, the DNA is TGCAGTGCTAGTCTGGGCGCTAACTATGGCTACACCTTC. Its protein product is CSASLGANYGYTF.

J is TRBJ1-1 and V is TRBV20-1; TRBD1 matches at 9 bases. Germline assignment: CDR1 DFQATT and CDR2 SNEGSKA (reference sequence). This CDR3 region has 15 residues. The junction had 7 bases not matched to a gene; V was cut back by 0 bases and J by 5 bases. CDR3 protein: CSARDSDRGVTEAFF. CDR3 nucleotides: TGCAGTGCTAGAGACTCGGACAGGGGAGTGACTGAAGCTTTCTTT.

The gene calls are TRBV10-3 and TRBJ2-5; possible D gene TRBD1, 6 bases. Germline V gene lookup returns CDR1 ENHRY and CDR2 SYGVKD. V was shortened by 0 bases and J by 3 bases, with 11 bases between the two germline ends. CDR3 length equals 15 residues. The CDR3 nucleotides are TGTGCCATCAGTGAGTCGTCACAGGGCAAAGAGACCCAGTACTTC. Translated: CAISESSQGKETQYF.